Below, 18 T cell receptor beta chains from the same sample are listed, as sequenced in a study of OX40 agonist ivuxolimab in advanced cancers. The repertoire was sequenced with immunoSEQ multiplex PCR; TCRdb's copy has only in-frame clones and lacks some. The sample carries about 64,000 clones, roughly 87% recorded once. The starting material was CD4+ or CD8+ T cells sorted from blood, obtained in a trial of the OX40 agonist ivuxolimab. The receptors were sampled from an adult with an advanced solid tumor such as melanoma, head and neck, liver or kidney cancer.

This clone appeared once. The rearrangement uses TRBV19 and TRBJ1-1, with unresolved D. Germline V CDR1 and CDR2: LNHDA, SQIVND (reference sequence). The CDR3 is 13 residues long. Trimming removed 5 bases at V and 2 bases at J, with 9 bases between. The CDR3 DNA reads as TGTGCCAGTAGTTTTGACACTAACACTGAAGCTTTCTTT. Amino acids: CASSFDTNTEAFF.

The CDR3 coding sequence is TGTGCCAGCAGCCCCTACCTCACAGATACGCAGTATTTT. Its protein is CASSPYLTDTQYF. The rearrangement joins TRBV7-2 to TRBJ2-3; D not certain. The CDR3 has 13 residues. Germline lookup yields CDR1 SGHTA and CDR2 FQGNSA. V lost 5 bases, J lost 2 bases, and 8 bases lay in between. Combining the CDR3 with reference TRBV7-2 and TRBJ2-3 gives the whole variable domain GAGVSQSPSNKVTEKGKDVELRCDPISGHTALYWYRQSLGQGLEFLIYFQGNSAPDKSGLPSDRFSAERTGGSVSTLTIQRTQQEDSAVYLCASSPYLTDTQYFGPGTRLTVL.

This clone has only a few counts. The chain joins TRBV4-1 to TRBJ2-7; 8 bases agree with TRBD1. This CDR3 is built from 17 residues. V lost 0 bases, J lost 6 bases, and 13 bases stayed unmatched. Germline CDR1 MGHRA, CDR2 YSYEKL. CDR3 bases: TGCGCCAGCAGCCAAGACCTCGTTACAGGGGGTAGAGGCGAGCAGTACTTC. Translating gives CASSQDLVTGGRGEQYF.

V is TRBV7-2 and J is TRBJ1-4; 7 bases are shared with TRBD1. CDR1 is SGHTA, CDR2 FQGNSA, per germline. The CDR3 loop spans 15 amino acids. J was trimmed by 7 bases and V by 4 bases; bases with no gene match: 9. The CDR3 loop reads CASSSYRGEIEKLFF. CDR3 bases: TGTGCCAGCAGCTCCTACAGGGGTGAAATTGAAAAACTGTTTTTT. The whole variable domain, filled in from reference TRBV7-2 and TRBJ1-4, reads GAGVSQSPSNKVTEKGKDVELRCDPISGHTALYWYRQSLGQGLEFLIYFQGNSAPDKSGLPSDRFSAERTGGSVSTLTIQRTQQEDSAVYLCASSSYRGEIEKLFFGSGTQLSVL.

There are a few counts of this clone. V gene TRBV5-1 combines with J gene TRBJ2-2; a possible D gene is TRBD2 (6 bases). Trimming cost V 0 bases and J 5 bases, with 14 bases left between them. Looked up from germline, CDR1 is SGHRS and CDR2 is YFSETQ. CDR3 size: 16 residues. The CDR3 DNA follows: TGCGCCAGCAGCTTGGTACTAGCCAGAGGGACCGGGGAGCTGTTTTTT. Amino acid sequence: CASSLVLARGTGELFF. Combining the CDR3 with reference TRBV5-1 and TRBJ2-2 gives the whole variable domain KAGVTQTPRYLIKTRGQQVTLSCSPISGHRSVSWYQQTPGQGLQFLFEYFSETQRNKGNFPGRFSGRQFSNSRSEMNVSTLELGDSALYLCASSLVLARGTGELFFGEGSRLTVL.

About this clone itself: The sample carries other DNA sequences with the same CDR3. The V and J genes are TRBV25-1 and TRBJ1-6; 9 bases are a match to TRBD1. The CDR3 is 16 amino acids. Germline V lookup: CDR1 MGHDK, CDR2 SYGVNS. V dropped 4 bases and J dropped 9; count of bases not matched to a gene: 10. CDR3 coding DNA: TGTGCCAGCAGTGGCCCGGGACAGGGTCTTGGTTCACCCCTCCACTTT. Translation gives CASSGPGQGLGSPLHF.

The V gene is TRBV10-3, the J gene TRBJ1-1, with TRBD1 identical over 9 bases. The trim removed 8 bases at V and 0 bases at J, leaving 7 bases unmatched. The CDR3 totals 15 residues. Germline CDR1 ENHRY, CDR2 SYGVKD. The CDR3 region is CAIGTGPPMNTEAFF. The CDR3 nucleotides read TGTGCCATCGGGACAGGGCCCCCCATGAACACTGAAGCTTTCTTT.

The rearrangement uses TRBV19 and TRBJ1-5; D remains ambiguous. Germline CDR1 reads LNHDA; CDR2 reads SQIVND (reference sequence). This CDR3 spans 15 amino acids. V was cut by 3 bases and J by 0 bases, with 9 bases left in between. CDR3 in DNA: TGTGCCAGTAGTATGATACAGCCTAGCAATCAGCCCCAGCATTTT. It is translated as CASSMIQPSNQPQHF.

This clone was observed once. The rearrangement uses TRBV11-3 and TRBJ1-1; no clear D gene. The length of the CDR3 is 13 residues. Trimming removed 1 base at V and 3 bases at J, with 6 bases between. The germline CDR1 and CDR2 sequences are SGHNT and YENEEA. The CDR3 loop reads CASSLARDTEAFF. As DNA, the CDR3 is TGTGCCAGCAGCTTAGCCCGGGACACTGAAGCTTTCTTT.

The chain joins TRBV2 to TRBJ2-4; the D gene is possibly TRBD2 (6 bases). CDR1 and CDR2 (germline): SNHLY, FYNNEI. The CDR3 consists of 16 residues. Trimming removed 3 bases at V and 0 bases at J, with 12 bases between. Here the CDR3 DNA reads TGTGCCAGCAGTGAGGAGTTAGCGGCAGCCAAAAACATTCAGTACTTC. Its protein is CASSEELAAAKNIQYF.

This clone appeared a single time. V and J are TRBV12-5 and TRBJ1-1, with TRBD1 identical over 8 bases. CDR1 LGHNT and CDR2 FRNRAP come from the germline V gene. The CDR3 sequence is 17 residues long. Losses at the gene ends were 3 bases for V and 8 bases for J; bases not matched to a gene: 17. CDR3 sequence reads: CASGFPQDRENGLEAFF. In DNA form, the CDR3 reads TGTGCTAGTGGTTTCCCCCAGGACAGGGAGAATGGTTTGGAAGCTTTCTTT.

The gene calls are TRBV7-9 and TRBJ1-5, with D uncertain. The CDR3 sequence is 14 residues long. The ends were cut back, 4 bases at V and 0 bases at J, with 7 bases in the middle. The germline V gene has CDR1 SEHNR and CDR2 FQNEAQ (reference sequence). CDR3 sequence: CASSYWDSNQPQHF. The CDR3, as DNA: TGTGCCAGCAGCTATTGGGATAGCAATCAGCCCCAGCATTTT.

This clone was seen only once. Germline is not matched at one junction end, which may reflect a read error. V gene TRBV6-1 combines with J gene TRBJ2-7; TRBD1 is a possible D gene (8 bases). This CDR3 region has 15 residues. Germline-derived CDR1 and CDR2 are MNHNS and SASEGT. The CDR3 sequence is CASREDRGLLYEQYF. CDR3 DNA sequence: TGTGCCAGCAGGGAAGACAGGGGACTACTGTACGAGCAGTACTTC.

This CDR3 is CASSHLPAPTNEKLFF. The CDR3 nucleotides are TGTGCCAGCAGCCACCTCCCGGCACCAACTAATGAAAAACTGTTTTTT. The V gene is TRBV7-2, the J gene TRBJ1-4; the D is unclear. The CDR3 totals 16 residues. CDR1 SGHTA and CDR2 FQGNSA come from the germline V gene. V gave up 5 bases and J gave up 0 bases, with 13 bases separating them.

This clone was seen a few times. This sequence joins TRBV5-4 and TRBJ2-2; TRBD1 matches at 12 bases. Trimming took 4 bases from V and 1 from J; bases not matched to a gene: 2. CDR1 is SGHNT, CDR2 YYREEE, per germline (reference sequence). The CDR3 contains 16 residues. The CDR3 nucleotides are TGTGCCAGCAGCAGGGACAGGGGGCGGAACACCGGGGAGCTGTTTTTT. This sequence encodes CASSRDRGRNTGELFF.

The genes are TRBV4-1 and TRBJ2-3; 8 bases fit TRBD2. The CDR3 contains 15 residues. The germline V gene encodes CDR1 MGHRA and CDR2 YSYEKL. The ends lost 4 bases at V and 4 bases at J; junction bases unmatched: 7. The CDR3 is CASSLQAGVADTQYF. The CDR3 nucleotides read TGCGCCAGCAGCCTACAAGCGGGAGTGGCAGATACGCAGTATTTT.

The J gene is TRBJ2-2, the V gene TRBV6-5; tentatively, D is TRBD1 or TRBD2 (6 bases each). This CDR3 has 14 residues. V lost 6 bases and J lost 6, with 14 bases in between. CDR1 MNHEY and CDR2 SVGAGI come from the germline V gene. CDR3 sequence reads: CASRRGAWAGELFF. CDR3 nucleotides: TGTGCCAGCAGGAGGGGGGCTTGGGCCGGGGAGCTGTTTTTT.

V usage is TRBV9 and J usage is TRBJ1-1; D may be TRBD1 (6 bases). The germline V and J ends were trimmed by 0 bases and 2 bases, with 11 bases remaining between them. Germline CDR1 SGDLS, CDR2 YYNGEE. The CDR3 consists of 15 residues. CDR3 sequence: CASSVVGTTNTEAFF. The CDR3 nucleotides read TGTGCCAGCAGCGTAGTAGGGACAACTAACACTGAAGCTTTCTTT.